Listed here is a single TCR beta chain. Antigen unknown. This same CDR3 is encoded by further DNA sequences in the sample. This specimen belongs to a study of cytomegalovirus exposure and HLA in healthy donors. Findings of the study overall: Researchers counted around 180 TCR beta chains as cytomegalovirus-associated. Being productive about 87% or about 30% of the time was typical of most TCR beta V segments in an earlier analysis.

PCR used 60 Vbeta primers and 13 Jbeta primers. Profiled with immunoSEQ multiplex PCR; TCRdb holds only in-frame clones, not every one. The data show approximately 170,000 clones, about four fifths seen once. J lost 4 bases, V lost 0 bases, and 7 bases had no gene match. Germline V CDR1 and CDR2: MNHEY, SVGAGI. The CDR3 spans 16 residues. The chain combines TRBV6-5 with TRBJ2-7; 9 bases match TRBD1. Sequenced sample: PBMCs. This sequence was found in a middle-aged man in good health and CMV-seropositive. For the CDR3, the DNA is TGTGCCAGCAGTTACTCCCGGACAGGGGATTCTTACGAGCAGTACTTC. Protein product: CASSYSRTGDSYEQYF.